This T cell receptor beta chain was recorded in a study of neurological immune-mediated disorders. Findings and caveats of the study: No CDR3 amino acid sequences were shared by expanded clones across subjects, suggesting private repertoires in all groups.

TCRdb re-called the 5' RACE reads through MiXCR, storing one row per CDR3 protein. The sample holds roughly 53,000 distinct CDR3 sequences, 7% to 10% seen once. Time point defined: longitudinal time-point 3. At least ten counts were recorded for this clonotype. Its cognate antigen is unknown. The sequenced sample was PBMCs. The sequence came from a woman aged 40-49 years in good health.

CDR3 nucleotide sequence: TGTGCCAGCAGTCTTGCCTTTGAGCCCCAGCATTTT. It translates to CASSLAFEPQHF. This chain connects TRBV6-2 or TRBV6-3 to TRBJ1-5, with no clear D. This CDR3 comprises 12 residues. V gave up 5 bases and J gave up 8 bases, with 10 bases separating them. Germline-derived CDR1 and CDR2 are MNHEY and SVGEGT.